The sequence of this T cell receptor beta chain was determined in a study of T cell responses to AZD1222 COVID-19 vaccine (dated by TCRdb to 2020 to 2023). The study in broad terms: AZD1222 recipients whose second dose came at about 4 weeks and those whose second dose came at about 12 weeks were combined into one group, since spike-specific TCR depth and breadth did not differ between the two schedules. A total of just over 230 trial participants underwent TCR sequencing, of whom 200 to 220 received two doses of AZD1222 and about 25 received two doses of the MenACWY control vaccine. Trial participants were enrolled by age into 18-55, 56-69 and 70-plus year subgroups, with around 150, 28 and 57 TCR-sequenced participants respectively.

Trimming takes 4 bases from V and 7 bases from J, and the germline ends sit 18 bases apart. From its cysteine to its phenylalanine, the CDR3 spans 16 amino acids. Just the 48-base CDR3 DNA is kept, in frame starting at base 1. CDR1 and CDR2 (SGDLS, YYNGEE) derive from the germline V gene. The CDR3 regions of human TCRbeta chains were analyzed by immunosequencing. The study's own analysis went as follows. TCRs in the repertoires were compared against a reference library of SARS-CoV-2-specific TCRs that had been generated with the MIRA antigen-specificity platform. Breadth was defined as the fraction of unique TCRs that were SARS-CoV-2-associated, and depth was defined as the fraction of total T cells that were SARS-CoV-2-associated. Using the MIRA data, every spike-specific TCR was mapped to the spike region that the TCR reacted to and assigned to either a CD4 or a CD8 class. Log10-transformed breadth and depth values were compared by one-way ANOVA with Sidak's multiple comparisons tests. This immuneACCESS table, as held by TCRdb, lists in-frame sequences with V and J called but not all clones. Of the missing ones, under half trace to an unresolved V gene in checked studies; the others have no known cause. From that table come the V and J calls and clone size; the DNA was used to work out D and trimming. The sample table records about 180,000 clones; 85% to 90% of these occur just once. The ten largest account for approximately 1.6% of the sample.

The time point tag for this specimen amounts to: baseline before first vaccination. Vaccinee samples were obtained from the UK trials COV001 and COV002, which included a single-blind randomized controlled phase 2/3 trial of AZD1222 (ChAdOx1 nCoV-19) in healthy adults. Trial participant PBMC samples were collected at day 0 and day 28 after the second dose for TCRbeta chain sequencing. Of note for this clone: The target of this receptor is not known. One base away there is no much larger clone; base qualities are not given.

Findings and caveats that apply to the study as a whole: Participants were mostly white British, with more females than males. The authors suggested clonal diversity may have been underestimated. Conclusions about previously exposed vaccinees were limited because only 5 or 6 AZD1222 recipients were SARS-CoV-2 seropositive at baseline. In the small 56-69-year group, the increase in depth fell short of significance, most likely because of low power. After two AZD1222 doses, spike-specific TCR breadth and depth were significantly higher than at day 0 and than in MenACWY recipients. Reportedly, close to half of the unique spike-specific TCRs recognized epitopes lying outside the regions that are mutated in the B.1.351 and B.1.1.7 variants. No day 14 peak-response samples were available, so repertoires were characterized only after the peak T cell response. The vaccine-associated CD4 TCRs covered the entire spike protein, and the dominant responses fell in regions 160-218 and 743-854.

This TCR came from an adult in good health. The sequenced sample was peripheral blood, obtained on day 0 of AZD1222 vaccination. In this chain, TRBV9 is recombined with TRBJ1-6; no D gene call is confident. The CDR3 region reads CASSPTQLGLNSPLHF. The DNA reads as follows: TGTGCCAGCAGCCCGACCCAGTTGGGCCTAAATTCACCCCTCCACTTT.